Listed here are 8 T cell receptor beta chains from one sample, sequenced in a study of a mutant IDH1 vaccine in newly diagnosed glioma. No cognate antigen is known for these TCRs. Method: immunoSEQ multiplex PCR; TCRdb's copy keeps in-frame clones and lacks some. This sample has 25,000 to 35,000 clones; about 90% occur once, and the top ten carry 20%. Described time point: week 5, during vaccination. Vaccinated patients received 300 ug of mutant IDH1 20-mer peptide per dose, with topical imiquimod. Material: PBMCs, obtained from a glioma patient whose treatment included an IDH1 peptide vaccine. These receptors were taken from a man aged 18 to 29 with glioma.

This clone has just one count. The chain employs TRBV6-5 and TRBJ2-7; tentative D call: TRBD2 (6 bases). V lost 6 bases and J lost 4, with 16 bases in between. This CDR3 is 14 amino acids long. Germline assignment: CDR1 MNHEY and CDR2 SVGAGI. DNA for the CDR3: TGTGCCAGCAGCCCAGGGTTAGGAGGGTACGAGCAGTACTTC. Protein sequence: CASSPGLGGYEQYF.

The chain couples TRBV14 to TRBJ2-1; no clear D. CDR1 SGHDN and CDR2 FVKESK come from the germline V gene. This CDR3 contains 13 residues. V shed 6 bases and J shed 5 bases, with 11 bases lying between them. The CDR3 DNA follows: TGTGCCAGCAGTCCCGCGTATCACAATGAGCAGTTCTTC. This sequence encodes CASSPAYHNEQFF.

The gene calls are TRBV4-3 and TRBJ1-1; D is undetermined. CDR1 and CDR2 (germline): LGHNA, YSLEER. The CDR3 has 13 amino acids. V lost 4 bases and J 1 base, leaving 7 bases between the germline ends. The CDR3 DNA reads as TGCGCCAGCAGCCTGACACAGAACACTGAAGCTTTCTTT. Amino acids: CASSLTQNTEAFF.

This CDR3 reads CATKREMTDTQYF. CDR3 nucleotide sequence: TGTGCCACAAAGCGGGAGATGACAGATACGCAGTATTTT. The chain recombines TRBV15 with TRBJ2-3; 8 positions agree with TRBD2. This CDR3 contains 13 residues. The V and J ends lost 9 bases and 3 bases, in that order; junction bases with no gene match: 5. Per the germline V gene, CDR1 is LNHNV and CDR2 is YYDKDF (reference sequence).

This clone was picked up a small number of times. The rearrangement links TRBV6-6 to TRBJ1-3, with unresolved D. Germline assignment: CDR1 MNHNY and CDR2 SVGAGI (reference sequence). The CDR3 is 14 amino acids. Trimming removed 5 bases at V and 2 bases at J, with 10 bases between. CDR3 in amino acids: CASSSSAAGNTIYF. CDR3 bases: TGTGCCAGCAGTAGCTCCGCGGCTGGAAACACCATATATTTT.

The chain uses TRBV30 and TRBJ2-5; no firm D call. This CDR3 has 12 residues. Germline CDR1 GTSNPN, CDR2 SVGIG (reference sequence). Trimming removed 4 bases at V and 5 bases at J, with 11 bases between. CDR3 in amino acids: CAWKGLGETQYF. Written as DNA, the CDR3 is TGTGCCTGGAAGGGTCTGGGGGAGACCCAGTACTTC.

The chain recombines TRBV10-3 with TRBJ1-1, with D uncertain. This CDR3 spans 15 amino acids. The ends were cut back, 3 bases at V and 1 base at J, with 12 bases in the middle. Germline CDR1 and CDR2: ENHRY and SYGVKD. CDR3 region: CAISDDGIGNTEAFF. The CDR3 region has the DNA TGTGCCATCAGTGACGATGGCATTGGGAACACTGAAGCTTTCTTT.

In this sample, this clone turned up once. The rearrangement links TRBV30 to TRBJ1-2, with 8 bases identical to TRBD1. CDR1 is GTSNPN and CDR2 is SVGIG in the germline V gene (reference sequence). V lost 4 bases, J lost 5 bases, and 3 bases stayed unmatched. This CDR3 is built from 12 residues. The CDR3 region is CAWKGQDYGYTF. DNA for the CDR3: TGTGCCTGGAAGGGACAGGATTATGGCTACACCTTC. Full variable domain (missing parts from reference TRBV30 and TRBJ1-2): SQTIHQWPATLVQPVGSPLSLECTVEGTSNPNLYWYRQAAGRGLQLLFYSVGIGQISSEVPQNLSASRPQDRQFILSSKKLLLSDSGFYLCAWKGQDYGYTFGSGTRLTVV.